This T cell receptor (beta chain) was obtained from a study of blood T cell repertoires in COVID-19. Turning to the study itself: Spain, Italy and the United States supplied samples that represented acute and convalescent COVID-19. In each case, the material was cDNA or gDNA derived from T cells, B-cell-depleted T cells, or PBMCs.

The method was immunoSEQ multiplex PCR; TCRdb's version includes in-frame clones alone and lacks a portion of them. The sample includes 270,000 or so clones, 85% of them seen just once. CDR3 size: 16 residues. From germline, CDR1 is LNHDA and CDR2 SQIVND (reference sequence). With 5 bases clipped from V and 7 bases from J, the junction kept 11 bases outside the gene matches. The specimen was peripheral blood. The V gene is TRBV19, the J gene TRBJ2-4; TRBD1 aligns across 10 bases. The sequence came from a human donor in a cohort sampled during active COVID-19. The CDR3 loop is CASSPRDRGMRNIQYF. DNA for the CDR3: TGTGCCAGTAGTCCCCGGGACAGGGGAATGAGGAACATTCAGTACTTC.